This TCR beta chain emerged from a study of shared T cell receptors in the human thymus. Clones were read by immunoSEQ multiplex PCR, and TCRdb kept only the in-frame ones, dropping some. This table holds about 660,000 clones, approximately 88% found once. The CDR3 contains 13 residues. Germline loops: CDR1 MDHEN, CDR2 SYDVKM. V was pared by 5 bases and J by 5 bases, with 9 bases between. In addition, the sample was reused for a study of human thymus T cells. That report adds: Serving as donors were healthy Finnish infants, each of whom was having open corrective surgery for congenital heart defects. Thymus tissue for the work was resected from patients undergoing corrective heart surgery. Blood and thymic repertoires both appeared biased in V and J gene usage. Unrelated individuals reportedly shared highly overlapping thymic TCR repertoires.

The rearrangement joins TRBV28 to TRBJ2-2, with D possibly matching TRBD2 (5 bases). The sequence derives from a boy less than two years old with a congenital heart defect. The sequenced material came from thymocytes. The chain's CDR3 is CASSHWETGELFF. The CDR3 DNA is TGTGCCAGCAGTCATTGGGAGACCGGGGAGCTGTTTTTT.